This TCR beta chain was documented in a study of neurological immune-mediated disorders. Libraries used 2 million unsorted PBMCs kept frozen in RNAlater. As for the cDNA, it was generated by 5'RACE with 10-nucleotide random UMIs. TCRdb recomputed calls from the 5' RACE reads with MiXCR, one row per CDR3 protein. The top ten hold 6% to 7% of the sample, which has around 83,000 distinct CDR3 sequences, 11% to 15% seen once. The study's findings and limits: The level of TCR clonal expansion was highest in patients with HTLV-1-associated myelopathy and lowest in multiple sclerosis, where it fell below the level seen in healthy controls. None of the CDR3 amino acid sequences of expanded clones recurred across subjects, suggesting private repertoires in all groups.

There are 15 residues in the CDR3. V shed 4 bases and J shed 0 bases, with 16 bases lying between them. Germline CDR1 and CDR2: SQVTM and ANQGSEA. This clonotype was counted ten times or more. The antigen remains unidentified. Sequences were obtained from PBMCs. This receptor was obtained from a woman in her 50s in good health. The rearrangement uses TRBV29-1 and TRBJ2-7; no firm D call. In DNA form, the CDR3 reads TGCAGCGTTGCCTTTGTCGTGGTGAGCTCCTACGAGCAGTACTTC. Its translation: CSVAFVVVSSYEQYF.